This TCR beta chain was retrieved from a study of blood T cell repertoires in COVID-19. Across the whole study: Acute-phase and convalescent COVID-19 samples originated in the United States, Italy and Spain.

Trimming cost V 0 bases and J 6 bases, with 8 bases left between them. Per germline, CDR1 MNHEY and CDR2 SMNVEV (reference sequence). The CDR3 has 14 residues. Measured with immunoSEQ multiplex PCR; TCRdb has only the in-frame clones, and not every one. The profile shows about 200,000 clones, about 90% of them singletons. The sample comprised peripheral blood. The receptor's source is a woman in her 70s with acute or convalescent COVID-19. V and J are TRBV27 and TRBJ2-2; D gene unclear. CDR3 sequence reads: CASSLSFGPGELFF. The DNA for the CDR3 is TGTGCCAGCAGTTTATCGTTTGGGCCCGGGGAGCTGTTTTTT.